Following are 18 T cell receptor beta chains from one sample sequenced in a study of blood T cell repertoires in COVID-19. Here immunoSEQ multiplex PCR was the method, and the copy in TCRdb shows in-frame clones only, minus some. The repertoire consists of around 200,000 clones, with 80% to 90% occurring once and the leading ten covering approximately 10%. The sequenced sample was PBMCs or T cells enriched from blood (not recorded which). The origin of the receptors is a man younger than 35 with acute COVID-19.

This chain joins TRBV4-1 and TRBJ1-5, with 7 positions matching TRBD1. V shed 4 bases, J shed 7 bases, and the junction held 10 bases outside the gene matches. The CDR3 extends over 15 amino acids. CDR1 and CDR2 from the germline V gene are MGHRA and YSYEKL. CDR3 DNA sequence: TGCGCCAGCAGCCTCTACGCAGGGGGGACCCAGCCCCAGCATTTT. Translation: CASSLYAGGTQPQHF.

V gene TRBV30 combines with J gene TRBJ1-1, with D hard to call. The CDR3 has 12 residues. Germline assignment: CDR1 GTSNPN and CDR2 SVGIG (reference sequence). V was trimmed by 3 bases and J by 7 bases, leaving 12 bases between them. The CDR3 sequence is CAWRGLADEAFF. CDR3 sequence (DNA): TGTGCCTGGAGGGGTTTGGCGGATGAAGCTTTCTTT. The entire variable domain, with the rest obtained from reference TRBV30 and TRBJ1-1, is as follows: SQTIHQWPATLVQPVGSPLSLECTVEGTSNPNLYWYRQAAGRGLQLLFYSVGIGQISSEVPQNLSASRPQDRQFILSSKKLLLSDSGFYLCAWRGLADEAFFGQGTRLTVV.

V gene TRBV7-2 combines with J gene TRBJ2-5, with 10 bases that match TRBD1. Per germline, CDR1 SGHTA and CDR2 FQGNSA. The V and J ends lost 6 bases and 2 bases, in that order; junction bases with no gene match: 6. The CDR3 totals 15 residues. In DNA form, the CDR3 reads TGTGCCAGCAGTTGGGGACAGGGGTTACAAGAGACCCAGTACTTC. Protein product: CASSWGQGLQETQYF.

The V gene is TRBV28, the J gene TRBJ1-5; D gene uncertain. Trimming took off 2 bases at V and 3 bases at J, with 17 bases between the two ends. CDR3 size: 17 residues. Germline-derived CDR1 and CDR2 are MDHEN and SYDVKM. The CDR3 DNA is TGTGCCAGCAGTTTAAATACCATTGGGAGGGTCAATCAGCCCCAGCATTTT. It codes for CASSLNTIGRVNQPQHF.

This chain connects TRBV6-5 to TRBJ2-1, with 9 bases identical to TRBD2. The V gene end was trimmed by 5 bases and the J gene end by 9 bases; junction bases not matched to a gene: 11. Germline CDR1 MNHEY, CDR2 SVGAGI. CDR3 size: 15 residues. In DNA form, the CDR3 reads TGTGCCAGCAGTCCCCTAAGGCTAGCGGGACTTGAGCAGTTCTTC. The encoded protein is CASSPLRLAGLEQFF.

The CDR3 spells CASSGGGMSVSGNTIYF. CDR3 DNA sequence: TGTGCCAGCAGCGGTGGTGGTATGTCAGTCTCTGGAAACACCATATATTTT. The V and J genes are TRBV7-2 and TRBJ1-3; D remains ambiguous. Germline V lookup: CDR1 SGHTA, CDR2 FQGNSA. V was trimmed by 5 bases and J by 0 bases, leaving 17 bases between them. CDR3 length: 17 residues.

V and J are TRBV14 and TRBJ1-5, with D possibly TRBD1 on 5 matching bases. The germline gives CDR1 SGHDN, CDR2 FVKESK. The CDR3 has 15 residues. V was clipped by 0 bases and J by 6 bases, with 12 bases between them. The CDR3 region has the DNA TGTGCCAGCAGCCAAGATCAGCAGGGCGGTCAGCCCCAGCATTTT. Protein: CASSQDQQGGQPQHF.

This chain joins TRBV7-4 and TRBJ1-4; D is ambiguous. This CDR3 region has 16 residues. Per germline, CDR1 SGHVT and CDR2 SQSDAQ. Trimming took off 5 bases at V and 3 bases at J, with 16 bases between the two ends. DNA of the CDR3: TGTGCCAGCAGCCCCCAAGGCGGGTTCGCTAATGAAAAACTGTTTTTT. Translated, it gives CASSPQGGFANEKLFF.

The J gene is TRBJ1-5, the V gene TRBV20-1; possible D gene TRBD1, 5 bases. CDR3 length: 13 residues. The germline V and J ends were trimmed by 3 bases and 7 bases, with 13 bases remaining between them. Germline V gene lookup returns CDR1 DFQATT and CDR2 SNEGSKA (reference sequence). CDR3 coding DNA: TGCAGTGCTAGTATAGGGGCGGGACAGCCCCAGCATTTT. It translates to CSASIGAGQPQHF.

The chain uses TRBV27 and TRBJ2-1; perhaps TRBD2 as D (5 bases). The CDR3 has 13 residues. Germline assignment: CDR1 MNHEY and CDR2 SMNVEV (reference sequence). The germline V and J ends were trimmed by 5 bases and 5 bases, with 10 bases remaining between them. The CDR3 spells CASSLDSNNEQFF. The CDR3, as DNA: TGTGCCAGCAGTCTGGACTCAAACAATGAGCAGTTCTTC.

The chain combines TRBV7-9 with TRBJ1-5, with D unclear. The V gene's germline CDR1 is SEHNR and CDR2 FQNEAQ (reference sequence). The V end lost 3 bases, the J end lost 1 base, and 10 bases lay between the germline ends. The CDR3 runs 15 residues. In DNA, the CDR3 is TGTGCCAGCAGCTTGGTTGGCAGAAGCAATCAGCCCCAGCATTTT. This translates into CASSLVGRSNQPQHF.

The CDR3 DNA reads TGCGCCAGCAGCCAGCCAGGTTCGCTGGAAGCTTTCTTT. Translation: CASSQPGSLEAFF. The chain uses TRBV4-1 and TRBJ1-1; D unresolved. Trimming removed 3 bases from V and 8 bases from J, with 13 bases in between. CDR3 length equals 13 residues. CDR1 and CDR2 from the germline V gene are MGHRA and YSYEKL.

V is TRBV12-3 or TRBV12-4 and J is TRBJ1-1; no reliable D call. The length of the CDR3 is 12 residues. Between the trimmed V and J ends, which lost 8 bases and 5 bases, there was a span of 12 bases. CDR3 in DNA: TGTGCCAGCCGATTACCACATACTGAAGCTTTCTTT. Translated, it gives CASRLPHTEAFF.

The V gene is TRBV24-1, the J gene TRBJ2-1, with TRBD2 matching over 8 bases. The ends lost 5 bases at V and 7 bases at J; junction bases unmatched: 9. The CDR3 covers 15 residues. Germline lookup yields CDR1 KGHDR and CDR2 SFDVKD. The CDR3 DNA reads as TGTGCCACCAGTGCCCCGGGACTAGTTACAAATGAGCAGTTCTTC. Amino acid sequence: CATSAPGLVTNEQFF.

The table lists this clone with a count of one. The chain uses TRBV11-2 and TRBJ2-7, with D tentatively TRBD2 (6 bases). CDR1 is SGHAT, CDR2 FQNNGV, per germline. V lost 5 bases, J lost 0 bases, and 17 bases lay in between. This CDR3 comprises 16 residues. CDR3 sequence: CASSQRQLTSSYEQYF. The CDR3 region has the DNA TGTGCCAGCAGCCAGCGACAGTTGACTAGCTCCTACGAGCAGTACTTC.

The gene calls are TRBV6-5 and TRBJ1-6, with no clear D. Trimming took 2 bases from V and 8 from J, leaving 13 bases between them. Germline CDR1 is MNHEY and CDR2 is SVGAGI. This CDR3 comprises 15 residues. Here the CDR3 reads CASSYGAGGDSPLHF. In nucleotides, the CDR3 is TGTGCCAGCAGTTACGGAGCCGGCGGGGATTCACCCCTCCACTTT.

This clone was recorded only once. The chain employs TRBV6-5 and TRBJ2-1, with 11 bases aligning to TRBD2. V was pared by 4 bases and J by 7 bases, with 0 bases of the junction left unmatched. Germline CDR1 reads MNHEY; CDR2 reads SVGAGI. This CDR3 has 13 amino acids. CDR3 residues: CASSSSGRNEQFF. The CDR3 DNA reads TGTGCCAGCAGTTCTAGCGGGAGGAATGAGCAGTTCTTC.

This chain joins TRBV6-5 and TRBJ2-2, with TRBD1 as a possible D gene (5 bases). In germline, CDR1 is MNHEY, CDR2 SVGAGI. Trimming took 6 bases from V and 4 from J, leaving 12 bases between them. The CDR3 loop spans 14 amino acids. The chain's CDR3 is CASSSRTSTGELFF. CDR3 DNA: TGTGCCAGCAGCTCACGGACATCCACCGGGGAGCTGTTTTTT.